The source of this T cell receptor beta chain is a study of shared clonotypes between healthy human individuals. About the research overall: CD4 naive cells filled three plates per donor, CD4 memory three, CD8 naive two and CD8 memory one.

The method was immunoSEQ multiplex PCR; TCRdb's version includes in-frame clones alone and lacks a portion of them. This sample has a few million clones, with 93% found just once. Regarding this clone: Antigen specificity is unknown.

The donors, healthy adults who were HIV-negative, had experienced no recent acute infections or vaccinations. It was into CD45RA+ naive and CD45RA-negative memory subsets that the CD4+ cells were split. V lost 0 bases to trimming and J lost 6 bases; unmatched junction nucleotides: 11. CDR1 and CDR2 (germline): SGHRS, YFSETQ. CDR3 size: 17 residues. Study outcomes and limitations: Investigators expected sequencing depth to affect clonotype sharing among donors.

This sequence joins TRBV5-1 and TRBJ2-2; 7 nucleotides match TRBD2. Source material: naive CD4+ T cells from PBMCs. This sample's subset: CD45RA+ positively selected. This TCR derives from a man younger than 35 in good health. Some clones in this sample may be carry-over from other donors' samples. CDR3 in DNA: TGCGCCAGCAGCTTGGGGCCTTTGGCGGGAGATGCCGGGGAGCTGTTTTTT. As protein: CASSLGPLAGDAGELFF.